Described below is a single T cell receptor beta chain sequence and its context. Its target is not known. The junction departs from the called germline gene at one end, perhaps through a read error. The data originate from a study of PD-1 blockade in classical Hodgkin lymphoma. Study-level results: When set against healthy donors, newly diagnosed patients were reported to show lower baseline TCR diversity.

Every one of the patients relapsed after autologous stem cell transplantation (brentuximab vedotin exposure was variable). The CDR3 is 11 amino acids. CDR1 is MNHEY and CDR2 is SVGAGI in the germline V gene. Assay used: immunoSEQ multiplex PCR; TCRdb lists only in-frame clones, some missing. This table holds some 95,000 clones, 85% to 90% found once. J is TRBJ2-1 and V is TRBV6-5, with 8 bases lining up with TRBD2. This receptor was obtained from a human donor with classical Hodgkin lymphoma. The sample consisted of peripheral blood mononuclear cells (PBMCs), taken before the second cycle of nivolumab. CDR3: CASSQSGSVIF. CDR3 sequence (DNA): TGTGCCAGCAGCCAAAGCGGGAGCGTCATCTTC.